This T cell receptor (beta chain) emerged from a study of Graves' ophthalmopathy and Graves' hyperthyroidism. Concerning this clonotype itself: This may be a read error: a much more frequent sequence differs by one nucleotide.

RNA served as the template for amplifying TCR beta CDR3 regions. The workflow started with a first-round RT-PCR run with HTBI primers and then moved on to a second-round multiplex PCR. TCRdb reanalysed the multiplex PCR reads using MiXCR and keeps one entry per CDR3 protein. The data show some 370,000 distinct CDR3 sequences, about a sixth seen once. The sample taken for sequencing was peripheral blood. This TCR came from an adult woman with stable Graves' hyperthyroidism.

CDR3 DNA sequence: TGTGCCAGCAGCTTTGAGAATTCACCCCTCCACTTT. It codes for CASSFENSPLHF. The rearrangement links TRBV7-9 to TRBJ1-6, with D uncertain. Trimming pared 3 bases from V and 7 bases from J, leaving 4 bases between. Germline V gene data show CDR1 as SEHNR and CDR2 as FQNEAQ (reference sequence). This CDR3 is built from 12 residues.